This TCR beta chain was documented in a study of shared clonotypes between healthy human individuals. As for the study in general: A couple of women and a few men aged 18 to 49 made up the donors.

Free of recent acute infections or vaccinations, the donors were healthy HIV-negative adults. The CDR3 length is 11 residues. The germline V gene encodes CDR1 SGHTA and CDR2 FQGNSA. V was clipped by 5 bases and J by 7 bases, with 9 bases between them. Assay runs were performed at deep level. The table came from immunoSEQ multiplex PCR; TCRdb's copy has only in-frame clones and leaves some out. The sample yields some 2.4 million clones, roughly 93% seen once. The rearrangement links TRBV7-2 to TRBJ2-7, with D maybe TRBD1 (6 bases). The TCR originated in a young man in good health. Some clones in this sample may be carry-over from other donors' samples. Sequencing used naive CD4+ T cells from PBMCs. Subset indicated: CD45RA+ positively selected. CDR3 bases: TGTGCCAGCAGCCCCCAGGGGGAGCAGTACTTC. Translated, it gives CASSPQGEQYF.